The 20 T cell receptor beta chains below come from one sample, sequenced in a study of shared T cell receptors in the human thymus. TCRdb keeps only in-frame clones here, not all; method: immunoSEQ multiplex PCR. The repertoire has under 450,000 clones, just under 95% of them found once; the top ten carry approximately 0.018%. What was sequenced was thymocytes. The source is a human donor.

This sequence joins TRBV6-5 and TRBJ2-1; the D gene is possibly TRBD1 (6 bases). The germline gives CDR1 MNHEY, CDR2 SVGAGI. This CDR3 region has 13 residues. Deletions cut 2 bases from V and 4 bases from J, with 6 bases between. The CDR3 nucleotides read TGTGCCAGCAGTTACAGGGGGTACAATGAGCAGTTCTTC. Amino acids: CASSYRGYNEQFF.

V usage is TRBV30 and J usage is TRBJ2-3; 14 bases fit TRBD2. There are 19 residues in the CDR3. Trimming at V came to 3 bases and at J to 4 bases, leaving 15 bases not matched to a gene. Germline CDR1 GTSNPN, CDR2 SVGIG (reference sequence). CDR3 sequence (DNA): TGTGCCTGGAGAGTATCGGGACTAGCGGGAGAATTGTTTGCAGATACGCAGTATTTT. This codes for CAWRVSGLAGELFADTQYF.

The V call is TRBV18, the J call TRBJ1-5; 7 bases align to TRBD1. Trimming took 2 bases from V and 0 from J; bases not matched to a gene: 13. This CDR3 has 19 amino acids. CDR1 KGHSH and CDR2 LQKENI come from the germline V gene. This chain's CDR3 is CASSPALIPGTVSNQPQHF. In nucleotides, the CDR3 is TGTGCCAGCTCACCAGCCCTTATTCCCGGGACAGTTAGCAATCAGCCCCAGCATTTT.

This chain uses TRBV6-4 with TRBJ2-1, with 13 nucleotides matching TRBD2. There are 16 residues in the CDR3. J was trimmed by 8 bases and V by 4 bases; bases with no gene match: 8. Germline V CDR1 and CDR2: MRHNA, SNTAGT. The CDR3 is CASSVRTSGRDDEQFF. CDR3 nucleotide sequence: TGTGCCAGCAGTGTAAGGACTAGCGGGAGAGACGATGAGCAGTTCTTC.

The chain has TRBV18 and TRBJ2-3; D remains unclear. V lost 5 bases to trimming and J lost 6 bases, with 12 bases between them. The CDR3 runs 13 residues. Germline assignment: CDR1 KGHSH and CDR2 LQKENI. CDR3 region: CASSKSGRDTQYF. In nucleotides, the CDR3 is TGTGCCAGCTCAAAATCCGGGCGTGATACGCAGTATTTT.

This chain uses TRBV4-2 with TRBJ2-7; maybe TRBD2 (5 bases). V was pared by 0 bases and J by 2 bases, with 14 bases between. The CDR3 sequence is 16 residues long. Per the germline V gene, CDR1 is LGHNA and CDR2 is YNFKEQ. The CDR3 region has the DNA TGTGCCAGCAGCCAAGATGAGGAGGTTACCCCCTACGAGCAGTACTTC. Its translation: CASSQDEEVTPYEQYF.

The CDR3 nucleotides are TGTGCCAGCTCACTAGCACTGAGGGGCCCTACCTACGAGCAGTACTTC. Translating it yields CASSLALRGPTYEQYF. This chain joins TRBV18 and TRBJ2-7, with D perhaps matching TRBD1 or TRBD2 (5 bases each). CDR1 is KGHSH, CDR2 LQKENI, per germline. The CDR3 is 16 residues long. V lost 4 bases and J lost 2, with 18 bases in between.

V and J are TRBV10-3 and TRBJ1-4; D possibly corresponds to TRBD1 (6 bases). The germline V and J ends were trimmed by 2 bases and 2 bases, with 9 bases remaining between them. This CDR3 is built from 15 residues. Germline values: CDR1 ENHRY, CDR2 SYGVKD. CDR3 coding DNA: TGTGCCATCAGTGAGATCGGACAGACTAATGAAAAACTGTTTTTT. Its translation: CAISEIGQTNEKLFF.

This chain connects TRBV25-1 to TRBJ1-4, with D uncertain. Germline V gene data show CDR1 as MGHDK and CDR2 as SYGVNS. This CDR3 is 15 amino acids long. V shed 0 bases and J shed 5 bases, with 10 bases lying between them. The CDR3 DNA reads as TGTGCCAGCAGTGAATATAAACCGCCCAATGAAAAACTGTTTTTT. This encodes CASSEYKPPNEKLFF.

In its sample, this clone was seen once. This chain joins TRBV10-2 and TRBJ2-1; 7 nucleotides line up with TRBD2. The CDR3 is made up of 18 amino acids. The V and J ends lost 6 bases and 7 bases, in that order; junction bases with no gene match: 21. Germline V CDR1 and CDR2: WSHSY, SAAADI. CDR3 protein: CASRGRLAGREFENEQFF. The CDR3 region has the DNA TGCGCCAGCAGGGGGCGGCTGGCTGGGCGGGAGTTTGAAAATGAGCAGTTCTTC.

This chain uses TRBV19 with TRBJ2-1, with TRBD2 matching 8 bases. This CDR3 has 16 residues. Per germline, CDR1 LNHDA and CDR2 SQIVND (reference sequence). The V and J ends lost 5 bases and 5 bases, in that order; junction bases with no gene match: 11. CDR3 nucleotides: TGTGCCAGTAGTCCGCCCAGCGGGAGTTTAGACAATGAGCAGTTCTTC. As protein: CASSPPSGSLDNEQFF.

The chain employs TRBV14 and TRBJ1-1; 7 bases are a match to TRBD1. Germline-derived CDR1 and CDR2 are SGHDN and FVKESK. The CDR3 is 14 residues long. V lost 4 bases to trimming and J lost 5 bases; unmatched junction nucleotides: 7. CDR3 protein: CASSRALQGTEAFF. The CDR3 DNA is TGTGCCAGCAGCCGAGCCCTACAGGGGACTGAAGCTTTCTTT.

The rearrangement joins TRBV4-2 to TRBJ2-7; the D gene is possibly TRBD1 (6 bases). Germline CDR1 and CDR2: LGHNA and YNFKEQ. The V gene lost 3 bases and the J gene lost 1 base, with 19 bases spanning the gap. This CDR3 region has 17 residues. Here the CDR3 DNA reads TGTGCCAGCAGCCATGAACCGGTGGGGGCAAGATCCTACGAGCAGTACTTC. Its protein is CASSHEPVGARSYEQYF.

The genes are TRBV5-1 and TRBJ2-7; D not certain. In germline, CDR1 is SGHRS, CDR2 YFSETQ. The CDR3 is 15 residues long. V was shortened by 1 base and J by 5 bases, with 16 bases between the two germline ends. The CDR3 DNA reads as TGCGCCAGCAGCTTGATAGCCTACGAGGCTGACGAGCAGTACTTC. Its translation: CASSLIAYEADEQYF.

The rearrangement links TRBV10-2 to TRBJ1-4; D is unresolved. Germline loops: CDR1 WSHSY, CDR2 SAAADI. The CDR3 runs 15 residues. V lost 2 bases and J lost 7, with 14 bases in between. CDR3 amino acids: CASSEIRTTVEKLFF. The CDR3 DNA reads TGCGCCAGCAGTGAGATCAGGACCACAGTTGAAAAACTGTTTTTT.

The V gene is TRBV5-1, the J gene TRBJ2-5; D may be TRBD2 (6 bases). V dropped 0 bases and J dropped 1 base, with 13 bases sitting between them. This CDR3 has 16 residues. Germline CDR1 and CDR2: SGHRS and YFSETQ. DNA for the CDR3: TGCGCCAGCAGCTTGGTGGGACTGCTTCTCCAAGAGACCCAGTACTTC. Encoded protein: CASSLVGLLLQETQYF.

The rearrangement joins TRBV5-6 to TRBJ2-7; 9 bases are shared with TRBD1. Germline V gene lookup returns CDR1 SGHDT and CDR2 YYEEEE. The CDR3 runs to 16 residues. V was pared by 0 bases and J by 0 bases, with 4 bases of the junction left unmatched. This CDR3 is CASSLVRQGVSYEQYF. As DNA, the CDR3 is TGTGCCAGCAGCTTGGTGCGACAGGGGGTCTCCTACGAGCAGTACTTC.

This chain joins TRBV27 and TRBJ2-1; 7 bases are a match to TRBD2. The ends lost 2 bases at V and 2 bases at J; junction bases unmatched: 9. Germline V gene data show CDR1 as MNHEY and CDR2 as SMNVEV (reference sequence). CDR3 length equals 17 residues. The CDR3 loop reads CASSLTPERDPYNEQFF. CDR3 DNA sequence: TGTGCCAGCAGTTTAACCCCAGAGCGGGACCCCTACAATGAGCAGTTCTTC.

This chain uses TRBV5-5 with TRBJ2-3; D is undetermined. Germline assignment: CDR1 SGHKS and CDR2 YYEKEE (reference sequence). The V end was cut by 0 bases, the J end by 1 base, with 6 bases between. The CDR3 is 14 residues long. The CDR3 DNA reads as TGTGCCAGCAGCTTGGGTGGGCGCACAGATACGCAGTATTTT. Residues: CASSLGGRTDTQYF.

The chain recombines TRBV23-1 with TRBJ2-5; no definite D call. TRBV23-1 is an ORF for which the function is uncertain. The germline V and J ends were trimmed by 4 bases and 5 bases, with 14 bases remaining between them. This CDR3 is 14 amino acids long. CDR3 residues: CASSPDLETETQYF. The CDR3 coding sequence is TGCGCCAGCAGTCCAGACCTTGAAACGGAGACCCAGTACTTC.